The count of the clone carrying this TCR beta chain is one. Its antigen is unidentified. At the DNA level, this CDR3 is encoded by other sequences in the same sample as well. Amplification used 60 Vbeta primers and 13 Jbeta primers. Profiling relied on immunoSEQ multiplex PCR, and the TCRdb table lists in-frame clones only, not all of them. The data show approximately 170,000 clones, 70% to 75% seen once. This sample was included in a study of cytomegalovirus exposure and HLA in healthy donors. Study-wide findings and caveats: What TCR beta sequences reportedly achieved was accurate prediction of HLA-A and HLA-B alleles in most subjects.

CDR1 and CDR2 from the germline V gene are SGHTA and FQGNSA. V was clipped by 4 bases and J by 4 bases, with 10 bases between them. The CDR3 covers 14 residues. The chain has TRBV7-2 and TRBJ2-2; D uncertain. Sequencing was done on a sample of PBMCs. The sequence was collected from a man younger than 40 in good health and CMV-seropositive. CDR3 in DNA: TGTGCCAGCAGCTCGACTCGAGGCACCGGGGAGCTGTTTTTT. Its translation is CASSSTRGTGELFF.